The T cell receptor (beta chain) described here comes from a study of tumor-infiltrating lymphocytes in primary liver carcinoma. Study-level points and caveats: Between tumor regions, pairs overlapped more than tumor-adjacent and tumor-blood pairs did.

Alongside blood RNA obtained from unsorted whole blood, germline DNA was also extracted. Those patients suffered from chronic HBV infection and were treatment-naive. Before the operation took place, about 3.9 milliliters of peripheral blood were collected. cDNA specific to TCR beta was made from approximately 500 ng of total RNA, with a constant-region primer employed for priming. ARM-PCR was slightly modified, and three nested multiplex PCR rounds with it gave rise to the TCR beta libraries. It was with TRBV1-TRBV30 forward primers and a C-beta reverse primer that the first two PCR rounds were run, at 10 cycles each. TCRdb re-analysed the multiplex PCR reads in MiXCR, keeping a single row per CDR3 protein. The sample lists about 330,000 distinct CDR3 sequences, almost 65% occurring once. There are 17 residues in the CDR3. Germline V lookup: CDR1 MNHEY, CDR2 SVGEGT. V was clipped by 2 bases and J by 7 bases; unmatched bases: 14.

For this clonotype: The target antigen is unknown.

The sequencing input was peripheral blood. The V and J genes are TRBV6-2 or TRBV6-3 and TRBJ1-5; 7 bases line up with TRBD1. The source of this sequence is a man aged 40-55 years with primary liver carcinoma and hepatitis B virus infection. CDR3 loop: CASSYPRQGKGDQPQHF. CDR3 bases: TGTGCCAGCAGTTACCCGAGACAGGGCAAGGGCGACCAGCCCCAGCATTTT.